This TCR beta chain was profiled in a study of T cells in Graves' hyperthyroidism and ophthalmopathy. About the research overall: At the time of initial diagnosis and before any treatment, peripheral blood was collected.

Template material for amplifying TCR beta CDR3 regions consisted of RNA transcripts. First-round RT-PCR targeting the TCR CDR3 was performed with the HTBI primer set. TCRdb reprocessed the multiplex PCR reads with MiXCR, giving one entry per CDR3 protein. The sample has 530,000 or so distinct CDR3 sequences; 24% are singletons. Whole-study findings and limits: In validation, the model predicted ophthalmopathy. These predictions came a median approximately 6.5 months before onset. Most thyroid clonotypes expanded above 0.001 appeared in blood too.

Germline assignment: CDR1 SGHDT and CDR2 YYEEEE. V lost 6 bases to trimming and J lost 2 bases; unmatched junction nucleotides: 12. There are 16 residues in the CDR3. Exclusion criteria comprised uncontrolled infection, other autoimmune disease, pregnancy or lactation. This clonotype was seen many times. Its cognate antigen is unknown. This sequence joins TRBV5-6 and TRBJ1-2; 8 bases are shared with TRBD1. This TCR came from a woman in her thirties with Graves' ophthalmopathy. Sequenced: blood. CDR3 sequence: CASMMSWGTGNYGYTF. The CDR3, as DNA: TGTGCCAGCATGATGTCGTGGGGGACAGGAAACTATGGCTACACCTTC.